The source of this T cell receptor beta chain is a study of CD8 T cells in ankylosing spondylitis (dated by TCRdb to 2017 to 2019). Broadly, across the study: To find TCR variants linked to disease, the study profiled T cell receptor beta repertoires in ankylosing spondylitis patients and healthy donors. Peripheral blood samples were taken, and synovial fluid was additionally collected from ankylosing spondylitis patients. In total, the full study cohort was made up of over a hundred healthy donors and 25 to 30 ankylosing spondylitis patients.

The sequencer was an Illumina HiSeq 2500. Quantitative 5'-RACE with molecular barcodes was used to prepare TCR beta libraries. In the original analysis: A new computational method, built on a probabilistic model of VDJ rearrangement, was used to identify disease-linked TCR variants. The raw public data were reprocessed by TCRdb itself: fastp quality trimming at Q25, MiXCR clonotype calling, in-frame beta chains only. For every CDR3 protein sequence, its rows merge into one entry that carries the most common genes and DNA. None of the V and J calls come from the authors' own analysis; TCRdb made them. This sample comprises 340,000 or so distinct CDR3 sequences, roughly 14% of them detected only once. The ten largest clones add up to roughly 1.1% of the sample. The CDR3 runs 14 amino acids, cysteine and phenylalanine included. The DNA shown is the 42-base CDR3, in frame from base 1. Ends trimmed: V by 4 bases, J by 9 bases; bases unmatched to a gene: 2. Sequences SNHLY (CDR1) and FYNNEI (CDR2) are obtained from the germline V gene.

Turning to this clonotype: Its antigen has not been determined. Base qualities were left out, and no much larger clone turns up one base away.

Paper-wide results and their limitations: A TCR beta motif of eight highly homologous amino acid variants appeared characteristic of blood from ankylosing spondylitis patients. According to the report, matched synovial fluid samples from ankylosing spondylitis patients were significantly enriched for the disease-linked clones. Some motif variants were previously reported in synovial fluid and blood of reactive arthritis patients, suggesting common disease-initiation mechanisms. In peripheral blood, the disease-linked clones were found at relatively low frequencies and had a CD8+ phenotype.

The clonotype comes from a male donor with ankylosing spondylitis or in good health (not recorded which). The chain couples TRBV2 to TRBJ1-6, and TRBD1 aligns with 11 junction nucleotides. Specimen: blood, either unsorted or a sorted T cell fraction (not recorded which). DNA sequence: TGTGCCAGCAGTGTGGACAGGGGGCGTTCACCCCTCCACTTT. This gives the protein CASSVDRGRSPLHF.